A selection of T cell receptor beta chains follows, all from one sample in a study of cytomegalovirus exposure and HLA in healthy donors. This table comes from immunoSEQ multiplex PCR, and its TCRdb copy is limited to in-frame clones, with some not included. The data contain some 88,000 clones, around 96% of them singletons. The sample taken for sequencing was PBMCs. The receptors originated from a man aged 18 to 29 in good health and CMV-seronegative. The CDR3 runs from the conserved cysteine through the conserved F or W. A D gene is named only where the DNA matches it firmly. Rows may omit the clone size; those that give it use once, few, many or a size class.

clone_size: .
v_call: TRBV7-3
d_call: .
j_call: TRBJ1-3
cdr3_nt: TGTGCCAGCAGCTTAAATTCGGGTAGCTCTGGAAACACCATATATTTT
cdr3_aa: CASSLNSGSSGNTIYF

clone_size: .
v_call: TRBV25-1
d_call: .
j_call: TRBJ1-4
cdr3_nt: TGTGCCAGCAGTGAGTCAACACCCGCAACTAATGAAAAACTGTTTTTT
cdr3_aa: CASSESTPATNEKLFF

clone_size: .
v_call: TRBV21-1
d_call: .
j_call: TRBJ2-7
cdr3_nt: TGTGCCAGCAGCAAGCCGGACAGGACCTACGAGCAGTACTTC
cdr3_aa: CASSKPDRTYEQYF

clone_size: .
v_call: TRBV18
d_call: .
j_call: TRBJ2-3
cdr3_nt: TGTGCCAGCTCATCTGAGCGGGTTACTAGCACAGATACGCAGTATTTT
cdr3_aa: CASSSERVTSTDTQYF

clone_size: .
v_call: TRBV5-1
d_call: .
j_call: TRBJ2-2
cdr3_nt: TGCGCCAGCAGCTTGGAGCCGAGGGGACTTCAGAACACCGGGGAGCTGTTTTTT
cdr3_aa: CASSLEPRGLQNTGELFF

clone_size: few
v_call: TRBV6-4
d_call: TRBD2
j_call: TRBJ2-1
cdr3_nt: TGTGCCAGCAGTGCTAGCGGAGATGTCAATGAGCAGTTCTTC
cdr3_aa: CASSASGDVNEQFF

clone_size: once
v_call: TRBV6-1
d_call: TRBD2
j_call: TRBJ2-1
cdr3_nt: TGTGCCAGCAGAGAACTAGCGGGAGGGCAGGATGAGCAGTTCTTC
cdr3_aa: CASRELAGGQDEQFF

clone_size: .
v_call: TRBV5-4
d_call: TRBD1
j_call: TRBJ2-7
cdr3_nt: TGTGCCAGCAGCCTGGGACAGGGGTTCTCCTACGAGCAGTACTTC
cdr3_aa: CASSLGQGFSYEQYF

clone_size: .
v_call: TRBV27
d_call: .
j_call: TRBJ2-3
cdr3_nt: TGTGCCAGCAGGCCAGGGTACACAGATACGCAGTATTTT
cdr3_aa: CASRPGYTDTQYF

clone_size: .
v_call: TRBV27
d_call: .
j_call: TRBJ2-1
cdr3_nt: TGTGCCAGCAGTTCCTCCGGTTGGGAGCAGTTCTTC
cdr3_aa: CASSSSGWEQFF

clone_size: .
v_call: TRBV19
d_call: .
j_call: TRBJ1-4
cdr3_nt: TGTGCCAGTAGTCCTTCCCCGGGACTAAGGGGGGAAAAACTGTTTTTT
cdr3_aa: CASSPSPGLRGEKLFF

clone_size: .
v_call: TRBV28
d_call: TRBD2
j_call: TRBJ2-5
cdr3_nt: TGTGCCAGCAGTCCCCGAGAACGGCAGGGAGGGGAGACCCAGTACTTC
cdr3_aa: CASSPRERQGGETQYF

clone_size: .
v_call: TRBV4-1
d_call: TRBD1
j_call: TRBJ1-4
cdr3_nt: TGCGCCAGCAGCCCGAACCGGGACAGGGCAAATGAAAAACTGTTTTTT
cdr3_aa: CASSPNRDRANEKLFF

clone_size: .
v_call: TRBV27
d_call: .
j_call: TRBJ2-5
cdr3_nt: TGTGCCAGCAGTTTTCTGACTACCCACCAAGAGACCCAGTACTTC
cdr3_aa: CASSFLTTHQETQYF

clone_size: .
v_call: TRBV6-1
d_call: TRBD1
j_call: TRBJ1-2
cdr3_nt: TGTGCCACCTCCCCCCGCCAGGGGGACTATGGCTACACCTTC
cdr3_aa: CATSPRQGDYGYTF